This T cell receptor beta chain was identified during a study of T cell responses to AZD1222 COVID-19 vaccine. Generated by immunoSEQ multiplex PCR, the TCRdb table keeps only in-frame clones and is missing some. The data show 100,000 to 150,000 clones, about 89% seen once. The germline V gene has CDR1 SGDLS and CDR2 YYNGEE. The CDR3 sequence is 14 residues long. V lost 0 bases and J lost 6, with 11 bases in between. Notes on the study in general: Donors were largely white British and mainly female; clonal diversity was possibly underestimated. Vaccination with two AZD1222 doses was followed by a rise in Spike-specific TCR breadth and depth. Nearly half of spike-specific TCRs reportedly go after variant regions that carry no mutations.

Note on this clone: The target antigen is unknown.

The receptor comes from an adult in good health. The rearrangement links TRBV9 to TRBJ2-3, with a tentative D call TRBD2 (6 bases). This specimen consisted of peripheral blood, obtained on day 0 of AZD1222 vaccination. The CDR3 spells CASSVAGEVDTQYF. CDR3 in DNA: TGTGCCAGCAGCGTAGCGGGAGAGGTGGATACGCAGTATTTT.